This TCR beta chain originates from a study of blood T cell repertoires in COVID-19. At the level of the study: Researchers got acute and convalescent COVID-19 samples from the United States, Italy and Spain. Sample material is recorded as cDNA or gDNA derived from T cells, B-cell-depleted T cells, or PBMCs.

The protocol was immunoSEQ multiplex PCR, while the TCRdb copy is restricted to in-frame clones and leaves out a portion. The repertoire consists of a few hundred thousand clones, with more than 90% occurring once and the leading ten covering approximately 17%. The germline V gene encodes CDR1 SGHVS and CDR2 FQNEAQ. Trimming removed 5 bases from V and 4 bases from J; junction bases left unmatched: 31. This CDR3 has 23 residues. The study counted Cohort 3 donors as recovered given two negative PCRs, clearance, or symptom resolution. The receptor's source is a woman aged 25-40 years who had recovered from COVID-19. Source material: PBMCs or T cells enriched from blood (not recorded which). The J gene is TRBJ2-1, the V gene TRBV7-8; 8 nucleotides line up with TRBD2. The CDR3 reads CASSPTPPFSRLAGPGPYNEQFF. In nucleotides, the CDR3 is TGTGCCAGCAGCCCGACCCCGCCTTTCTCCCGGTTAGCGGGACCCGGACCTTACAATGAGCAGTTCTTC.